This T cell receptor (beta chain) was sequenced during a study of blood T cell repertoires in COVID-19. Study at large: Sources were T cells, B-cell-depleted T cells, or PBMCs; the material itself was cDNA or gDNA.

The protocol was immunoSEQ multiplex PCR, while the TCRdb copy is restricted to in-frame clones and leaves out a portion. The top ten clones hold over 2% of a sample with over 300,000 clones, 75% to 90% of them seen once. Participant age was roughly 18 to 95 years, and participants resided in fewer than 25 US areas. Which cohort a participant joined came from the clinical history participants gave. The CDR3 spans 15 residues. CDR1 is MNHEY and CDR2 is SVGEGT in the germline V gene. The junction had 8 bases not matched to a gene; V was cut back by 5 bases and J by 4 bases. This clonotype was sampled from a man aged 25 to 45 who had recovered from COVID-19. Sequenced input: PBMCs or T cells enriched from blood (not recorded which). This chain joins TRBV6-2 or TRBV6-3 and TRBJ1-1; 9 bases agree with TRBD1. In nucleotides, the CDR3 is TGTGCCAGCAGTGCATACAGGGGGCCGGGCACTGAAGCTTTCTTT. Translating gives CASSAYRGPGTEAFF.